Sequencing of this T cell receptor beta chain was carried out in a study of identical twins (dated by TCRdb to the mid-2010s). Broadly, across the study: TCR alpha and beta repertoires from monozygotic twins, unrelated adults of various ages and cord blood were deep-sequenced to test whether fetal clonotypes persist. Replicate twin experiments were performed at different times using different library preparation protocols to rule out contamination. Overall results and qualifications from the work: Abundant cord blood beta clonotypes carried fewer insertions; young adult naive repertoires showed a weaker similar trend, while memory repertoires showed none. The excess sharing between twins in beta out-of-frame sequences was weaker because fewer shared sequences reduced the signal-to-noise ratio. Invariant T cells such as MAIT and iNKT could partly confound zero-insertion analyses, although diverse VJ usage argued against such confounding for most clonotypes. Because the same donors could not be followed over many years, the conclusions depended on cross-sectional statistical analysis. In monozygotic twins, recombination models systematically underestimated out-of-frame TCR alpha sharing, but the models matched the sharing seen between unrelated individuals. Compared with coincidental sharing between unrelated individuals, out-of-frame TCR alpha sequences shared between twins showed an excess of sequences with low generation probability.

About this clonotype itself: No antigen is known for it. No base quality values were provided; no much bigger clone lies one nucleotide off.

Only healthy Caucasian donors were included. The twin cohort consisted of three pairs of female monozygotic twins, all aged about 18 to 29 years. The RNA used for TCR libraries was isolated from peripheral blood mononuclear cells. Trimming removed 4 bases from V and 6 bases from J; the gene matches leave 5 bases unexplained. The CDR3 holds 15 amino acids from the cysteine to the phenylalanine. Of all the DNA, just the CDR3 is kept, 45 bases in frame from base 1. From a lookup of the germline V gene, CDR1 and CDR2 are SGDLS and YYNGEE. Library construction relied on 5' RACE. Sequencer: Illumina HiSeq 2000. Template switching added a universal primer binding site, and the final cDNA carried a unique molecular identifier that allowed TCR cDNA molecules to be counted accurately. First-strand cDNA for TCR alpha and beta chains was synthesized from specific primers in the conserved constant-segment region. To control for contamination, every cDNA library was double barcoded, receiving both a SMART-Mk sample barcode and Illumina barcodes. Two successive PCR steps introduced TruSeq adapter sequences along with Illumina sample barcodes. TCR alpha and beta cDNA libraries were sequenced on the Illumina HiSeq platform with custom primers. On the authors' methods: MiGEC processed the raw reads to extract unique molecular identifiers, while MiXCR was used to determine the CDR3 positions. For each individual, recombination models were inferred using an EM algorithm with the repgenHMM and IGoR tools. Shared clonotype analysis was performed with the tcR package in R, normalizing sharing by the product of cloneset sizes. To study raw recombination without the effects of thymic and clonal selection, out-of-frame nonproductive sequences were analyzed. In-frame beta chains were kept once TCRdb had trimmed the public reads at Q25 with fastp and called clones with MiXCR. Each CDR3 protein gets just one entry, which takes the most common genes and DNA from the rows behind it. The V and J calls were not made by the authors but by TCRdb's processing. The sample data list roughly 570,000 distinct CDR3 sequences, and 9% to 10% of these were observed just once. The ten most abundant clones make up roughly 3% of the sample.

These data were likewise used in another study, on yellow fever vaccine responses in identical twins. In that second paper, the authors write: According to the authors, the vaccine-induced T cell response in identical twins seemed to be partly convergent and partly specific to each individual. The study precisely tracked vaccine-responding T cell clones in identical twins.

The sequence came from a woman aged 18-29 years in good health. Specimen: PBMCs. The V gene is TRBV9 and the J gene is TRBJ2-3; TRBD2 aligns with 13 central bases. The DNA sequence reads TGTGCCAGCAGCCCCCGACTAGCGGGGGGTGATACGCAGTATTTT. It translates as CASSPRLAGGDTQYF.